These 10 T cell receptor beta chains originate from one sample sequenced in a study of T cells after yellow fever vaccination. MiXCR, applied by TCRdb to the 5' RACE reads, yields one record per CDR3 protein. This table holds about 400,000 distinct CDR3 sequences, about 9.9% found once. The sample consisted of PBMCs, taken on the day of the first yellow fever vaccination. The receptor set was obtained from a man between 18 and 29 years old who received the YFV17D yellow fever vaccine.

This clonotype was seen at least ten times. The chain couples TRBV29-1 to TRBJ2-3, with D perhaps being TRBD1 or TRBD2 (5 bases each). Germline V gene lookup returns CDR1 SQVTM and CDR2 ANQGSEA. V lost 3 bases to trimming and J lost 3 bases, with 7 bases between them. The CDR3 consists of 12 residues. This CDR3 reads CSVDEGTDTQYF. The CDR3 DNA reads as TGCAGCGTTGACGAGGGGACAGATACGCAGTATTTT.

The chain employs TRBV4-1 and TRBJ1-1; D is ambiguous. V gave up 4 bases and J gave up 5 bases, with 11 bases separating them. CDR1 is MGHRA, CDR2 YSYEKL, per germline. This CDR3 spans 13 amino acids. The CDR3 region has the DNA TGCGCCAGCAGCCGGGGTGTTCTTACTGAAGCTTTCTTT. Translating it yields CASSRGVLTEAFF.

This clonotype was counted ten times or more. The chain combines TRBV19 with TRBJ1-2; D remains unclear. CDR3 length: 12 amino acids. V was clipped by 4 bases and J by 8 bases, with 11 bases between them. The germline CDR1 and CDR2 sequences are LNHDA and SQIVND (reference sequence). This CDR3 reads CASSRATYGYTF. The CDR3 nucleotides are TGTGCCAGTAGTAGGGCAACGTACGGCTACACCTTC.

The CDR3 DNA reads TGTGCCAGCAGTTACGACAGATACTACGAGCAGTACTTC. Protein product: CASSYDRYYEQYF. The chain employs TRBV6-5 and TRBJ2-7; tentatively, D is TRBD1 (5 bases). Trimming took 2 bases from V and 3 from J, leaving 8 bases between them. CDR1 and CDR2 from the germline V gene are MNHEY and SVGAGI. The CDR3 runs to 13 residues.

The sample holds a few counts of this clonotype. The chain combines TRBV24-1 with TRBJ2-5; possibly TRBD1 for D (6 bases). The CDR3 sequence is 14 residues long. Germline V CDR1 and CDR2: KGHDR, SFDVKD. Trimming removed 3 bases from V and 5 bases from J, with 12 bases in between. CDR3: CATSDQGTTETQYF. Here the CDR3 DNA reads TGTGCCACCAGTGATCAGGGGACGACGGAGACCCAGTACTTC.

The chain has TRBV10-3 and TRBJ1-2, with D perhaps TRBD1 (5 bases). This CDR3 has 15 amino acids. From germline, CDR1 is ENHRY and CDR2 SYGVKD. V dropped 3 bases and J dropped 4 bases, with 15 bases sitting between them. CDR3 sequence (DNA): TGTGCCATCAGTGACGCCTCAAGGGGAAGCTATGGCTACACCTTC. This encodes CAISDASRGSYGYTF.

This rearrangement joins TRBV11-1 to TRBJ1-5; no clear D. The germline gives CDR1 SGHAT, CDR2 FQDESV (reference sequence). The CDR3 has 13 residues. V shed 1 base and J shed 12 bases, with 13 bases lying between them. The CDR3 DNA reads TGTGCCAGCAGCTTAGTGCCATACGGGGACCAGCATTTT. Encoded protein: CASSLVPYGDQHF.

This clonotype occurred a few times. The rearrangement joins TRBV7-2 to TRBJ2-7; D remains ambiguous. Deletions cut 5 bases from V and 3 bases from J, with 5 bases between. The CDR3 is 11 amino acids. The V gene's germline CDR1 is SGHTA and CDR2 FQGNSA. CDR3 bases: TGTGCCAGCAGCCGAAACTACGAGCAGTACTTC. It encodes CASSRNYEQYF. The full variable domain, in which reference TRBV7-2 and TRBJ2-7 provide the parts outside the CDR3, is GAGVSQSPSNKVTEKGKDVELRCDPISGHTALYWYRQSLGQGLEFLIYFQGNSAPDKSGLPSDRFSAERTGGSVSTLTIQRTQQEDSAVYLCASSRNYEQYFGPGTRLTVT.

The chain couples TRBV23-1 to TRBJ2-7, with D possibly matching TRBD1 (6 bases). TRBV23-1 is an ORF, and what it does is uncertain. V was cut by 0 bases and J by 0 bases, with 9 bases left in between. This CDR3 has 15 amino acids. DNA of the CDR3: TGCGCCAGCAGTCAATCGAGGACAGTCTCCTACGAGCAGTACTTC. It codes for CASSQSRTVSYEQYF.

This clonotype is categorized as medium-sized. The chain carries TRBV10-3 and TRBJ1-3; D is uncertain. Trimming took off 7 bases at V and 2 bases at J, with 12 bases between the two ends. This CDR3 region has 14 residues. Germline CDR1 and CDR2: ENHRY and SYGVKD. This CDR3 reads CAIMRDTTGNTIYF. CDR3 DNA: TGTGCCATCATGAGGGATACGACTGGAAACACCATATATTTT.